This paragraph reports one TCR beta chain. As yet, its antigen is unknown. The CDR3 regions of TCR beta were amplified from RNA transcripts. Using the HTBI primer set, a first-round RT-PCR was run on the TCR CDR3. TCRdb processed the multiplex PCR reads anew with MiXCR; each CDR3 protein has one entry. The repertoire has about 480,000 distinct CDR3 sequences, roughly 24% of them found once; the top ten carry about 11%. The data belong to a study of T cells in Graves' hyperthyroidism and ophthalmopathy. Study outcomes and limitations: Peripheral blood also featured most of the thyroid clonotypes expanded above 0.001.

Looked up from germline, CDR1 is LNHNV and CDR2 is YYDKDF (reference sequence). The CDR3 spans 12 residues. With V trimmed by 5 bases and J by 6 bases, 4 bases remained unmatched. The PBMCs were taken from approximately 9.7 ml of fresh peripheral blood. This TCR came from a woman in her 30s with Graves' ophthalmopathy. This chain uses TRBV15 with TRBJ2-7, with TRBD1 matching over 7 bases. The specimen was blood. The CDR3, as DNA: TGTGCCACCAGCGTGACAGGGAGCGAGCAGTACTTC. Translation gives CATSVTGSEQYF.